The rows below give T cell receptor beta chains drawn from one sample of a study of blood T cell repertoires in COVID-19. The method was immunoSEQ multiplex PCR; TCRdb's version includes in-frame clones alone and lacks a portion of them. Of approximately 160,000 clones in the sample, around 84% were seen once. The sequenced sample consisted of PBMCs or T cells enriched from blood (not recorded which). The receptors stem from a man in his forties or fifties who had recovered from COVID-19. Each CDR3 is given with its conserved first and last residue. Each record gives: clone size, V gene, D gene, J gene, CDR3 protein, CDR3 DNA. D genes are given only for firm matches. Only some rows state a clone size, as once, few, many or a class for expanded clones.

>few|TRBV2|TRBD1|TRBJ1-2
CASYRGRDYGYTF
TGTGCCAGCTACAGGGGGCGGGACTATGGCTACACCTTC
>NA|TRBV5-4|TRBD2|TRBJ2-3
CASSQKTGGGGDTQYF
TGTGCCAGCAGCCAAAAGACCGGCGGGGGGGGAGATACGCAGTATTTT
>NA|TRBV6-5|TRBD1|TRBJ1-2
CASSRDRGQVGGYTF
TGTGCCAGCAGTAGGGACAGGGGGCAAGTTGGTGGCTACACCTTC
>once|TRBV5-1|NA|TRBJ2-3
CASRGLQGLYFTDTQYF
TGCGCCAGCAGGGGCTTACAGGGCCTCTACTTCACAGATACGCAGTATTTT
>NA|TRBV6-5|NA|TRBJ1-1
CASKRKTNTEAFF
TGTGCCAGCAAACGCAAAACTAACACTGAAGCTTTCTTT
>NA|TRBV12-3/TRBV12-4|NA|TRBJ1-1
CASSRYEAFF
TGTGCCAGCAGTCGGTATGAAGCTTTCTTT
>NA|TRBV10-3|TRBD1|TRBJ1-1
CATLTDRVDTEAFF
TGTGCCACCCTAACCGACAGGGTAGACACTGAAGCTTTCTTT
>NA|TRBV15|TRBD1|TRBJ2-5
CATSTPEGARETQYF
TGTGCCACCAGCACCCCAGAGGGGGCCAGGGAGACCCAGTACTTC
>NA|TRBV3-1/TRBV3-2|NA|TRBJ2-1
CASSQELGATSYNEQFF
TGTGCCAGCAGCCAAGAATTGGGGGCGACCAGCTACAATGAGCAGTTCTTC
>NA|TRBV10-3|NA|TRBJ1-2
CAISDSAGYGYTF
TGTGCCATCAGTGATTCGGCAGGATATGGCTACACCTTC
>NA|TRBV7-3|NA|TRBJ1-2
CASSLGRGPYGYTF
TGTGCCAGCAGCTTAGGACGAGGGCCCTATGGCTACACCTTC
>few|TRBV6-5|NA|TRBJ1-6
CASSPVTGNSPLHF
TGTGCCAGCAGTCCGGTAACAGGGAATTCACCCCTCCACTTT
>once|TRBV5-4|TRBD2|TRBJ2-5
CASSLFIGAGLQETQYF
TGTGCCAGCAGCTTGTTTATCGGGGCGGGACTACAAGAGACCCAGTACTTC
>NA|TRBV2|NA|TRBJ1-2
CASSEVREGGYTF
TGTGCCAGCAGTGAGGTCAGGGAAGGTGGCTACACCTTC
>NA|TRBV3-1/TRBV3-2|NA|TRBJ2-7
CASSQDNRAAYEQYF
TGTGCCAGCAGCCAAGATAACAGGGCGGCCTACGAGCAGTACTTC
>NA|TRBV6-5|NA|TRBJ1-2
CASSYGQIYGYTF
TGTGCCAGCAGTTACGGGCAGATCTATGGCTACACCTTC
>NA|TRBV7-9|TRBD2|TRBJ2-7
CASRGTAGGEQYF
TGTGCCAGCCGGGGGACAGCGGGGGGCGAGCAGTACTTC
>once|TRBV5-1|TRBD1|TRBJ1-1
CASSARTGGTEAFF
TGCGCCAGCAGCGCACGAACAGGGGGCACTGAAGCTTTCTTT
>NA|TRBV5-4|NA|TRBJ1-2
CASSGTWVRTF
TGTGCCAGCAGCGGTACATGGGTGAGGACCTTC
>NA|TRBV5-1|NA|TRBJ1-2
CASNLRSGVSGYTF
TGCGCCAGCAACTTACGTAGCGGGGTGTCTGGCTACACCTTC
>few|TRBV6-5|TRBD1|TRBJ1-1
CASSYGQGWTEAFF
TGTGCCAGCAGTTATGGACAGGGGTGGACTGAAGCTTTCTTT
>NA|TRBV19|NA|TRBJ1-5
CATNRDRSNQPQHF
TGTGCCACCAACAGGGATCGAAGCAATCAGCCCCAGCATTTT
>NA|TRBV11-2|NA|TRBJ2-5
CASSLGPSQETQYF
TGTGCCAGCAGCTTAGGGCCTTCCCAAGAGACCCAGTACTTC
>few|TRBV6-5|TRBD1|TRBJ1-6
CASTLQGVANSPLHF
TGTGCCAGCACGCTACAGGGGGTAGCAAATTCACCCCTCCACTTT
>NA|TRBV3-1/TRBV3-2|NA|TRBJ1-6
CASSPAHDSLAQSPLHF
TGTGCCAGCAGCCCAGCCCACGACAGCTTGGCCCAATCACCCCTCCACTTT
>once|TRBV30|NA|TRBJ1-1
CAWSVGGDTEAFF
TGTGCCTGGAGTGTCGGGGGGGACACTGAAGCTTTCTTT
>NA|TRBV6-4|TRBD1|TRBJ2-6
CASSDGTGGSGANVLTF
TGTGCCAGCAGTGACGGGACAGGGGGCTCTGGGGCCAACGTCCTGACTTTC
>NA|TRBV7-9|NA|TRBJ1-1
CASSLGPGPNTEAFF
TGTGCCAGCAGCCTAGGGCCAGGGCCGAACACTGAAGCTTTCTTT
>NA|TRBV29-1|TRBD1|TRBJ2-5
CSVVGQGKETQYF
TGCAGCGTCGTGGGACAGGGGAAAGAGACCCAGTACTTC